These T cell receptor beta chains were read from a single sample in a study of blood T cell repertoires in COVID-19. The method was immunoSEQ multiplex PCR; TCRdb's version includes in-frame clones alone and lacks a portion of them. The sample carries roughly 200,000 clones, roughly 77% recorded once. Sequencing used peripheral blood. The receptor source for this set is a woman aged 35 to 49 with COVID-19, enrolled during active disease. Each CDR3 is given with its conserved first and last residue. Each record gives: J gene, clone size, D gene, V gene, CDR3 protein, CDR3 DNA. The D gene is left open where the match is weak. For some rows the clone size is stated as once, few or many, or as a class when expanded; others skip it.

>TRBJ2-7|few|TRBD1|TRBV6-5
CASSRDRGSTYEQYF
TGTGCCAGCAGTCGGGACAGGGGCTCTACCTACGAGCAGTACTTC
>TRBJ1-2|-|-|TRBV5-5
CASSFTASNYGYTF
TGTGCCAGCAGCTTTACAGCCTCTAACTATGGCTACACCTTC
>TRBJ2-7|-|TRBD2|TRBV6-2/TRBV6-3
CASSDLAGQTYEQYF
TGTGCCAGCAGCGATTTAGCGGGGCAGACCTACGAGCAGTACTTC
>TRBJ2-4|few|-|TRBV5-1
CASSFQGLDSDIQYF
TGCGCCAGCAGCTTCCAGGGATTGGATTCAGACATTCAGTACTTC
>TRBJ2-7|once|TRBD2|TRBV5-4
CASSPREGGYEQYF
TGTGCCAGCAGCCCACGGGAGGGGGGCTACGAGCAGTACTTC
>TRBJ1-1|-|-|TRBV18
CASSPGSGNTEAFF
TGTGCCAGCTCACCAGGATCAGGTAACACTGAAGCTTTCTTT
>TRBJ2-3|once|TRBD2|TRBV29-1
CSVVPRGGTDTQYF
TGCAGCGTTGTACCTCGGGGGGGCACAGATACGCAGTATTTT
>TRBJ2-1|-|TRBD2|TRBV24-1
CATSARGTSGSNEQFF
TGTGCCACCAGTGCCCGGGGGACTAGCGGGTCGAATGAGCAGTTCTTC
>TRBJ1-2|-|-|TRBV7-6
CASSPRINYGYTF
TGTGCCAGCAGCCCCAGGATTAACTATGGCTACACCTTC
>TRBJ1-3|-|-|TRBV6-7
CASSYPQYWRVGIDTIYF
TGTGCCAGCAGTTACCCCCAATACTGGAGGGTCGGTATCGACACCATATATTTT
>TRBJ1-4|-|-|TRBV19
CASSMRAGFAGNEKLFF
TGTGCCAGTAGTATGCGGGCTGGATTCGCGGGTAATGAAAAACTGTTTTTT
>TRBJ1-1|-|TRBD1|TRBV7-9
CASSSRSRGNLNTEAFF
TGTGCCAGCAGCTCCCGAAGCAGGGGGAACTTGAACACTGAAGCTTTCTTT
>TRBJ2-7|-|-|TRBV10-3
CAISPGGSYEQYF
TGTGCCATCAGCCCCGGGGGTTCCTACGAGCAGTACTTC
>TRBJ2-1|-|TRBD2|TRBV7-8
CASSPFVGLAGIGSSYNEQFF
TGTGCCAGCAGCCCCTTCGTCGGACTAGCGGGGATCGGGAGCTCCTACAATGAGCAGTTCTTC
>TRBJ2-3|-|-|TRBV7-2
CASSPYYTDTQYF
TGTGCCAGCAGCCCGTATTACACAGATACGCAGTATTTT
>TRBJ2-7|once|TRBD2|TRBV13
CASSGAGAHPYEQYF
TGTGCCAGCAGCGGAGCGGGGGCCCACCCTTACGAGCAGTACTTC
>TRBJ2-2|-|TRBD2|TRBV7-8
CASSSRTSWTGELFF
TGTGCCAGCAGCTCACGGACTAGTTGGACCGGGGAGCTGTTTTTT
>TRBJ2-7|-|TRBD2|TRBV19
CASSIGGGLLGEQYF
TGTGCCAGTAGTATAGGCGGGGGACTTTTGGGGGAGCAGTACTTC
>TRBJ2-7|-|-|TRBV6-5
CASTPRGLFYEQYF
TGTGCCAGCACCCCTAGGGGACTTTTCTACGAGCAGTACTTC
>TRBJ2-1|-|TRBD2|TRBV2
CASSEVLAGRSEQFF
TGTGCCAGCAGTGAAGTACTAGCGGGAAGATCTGAGCAGTTCTTC
>TRBJ2-7|-|TRBD2|TRBV27
CASSLGLAASYEQYF
TGTGCCAGCAGTTTAGGGCTAGCGGCCTCCTACGAGCAGTACTTC
>TRBJ2-1|-|-|TRBV5-4
CASSLAFNEQFF
TGTGCCAGCAGCTTGGCCTTCAATGAGCAGTTCTTC
>TRBJ1-2|-|-|TRBV6-2/TRBV6-3
CASSQIGGGYTF
TGTGCCAGCAGTCAGATCGGAGGGGGCTACACCTTC
>TRBJ2-5|-|TRBD2|TRBV7-6
CASSLTSGTHETQYF
TGTGCCAGCAGCTTGACTAGCGGGACCCACGAGACCCAGTACTTC
>TRBJ2-1|-|-|TRBV5-6
CASSLVRDEQFF
TGTGCCAGCAGCTTGGTGAGGGATGAGCAGTTCTTC
>TRBJ1-5|once|-|TRBV20-1
CSASMAQDSNQPQHF
TGCAGTGCTAGTATGGCACAGGATAGCAATCAGCCCCAGCATTTT
>TRBJ2-5|once|-|TRBV6-2/TRBV6-3
CASSLLRETQYF
TGTGCCAGCAGCCTACTAAGGGAGACCCAGTACTTC
>TRBJ2-1|-|TRBD2|TRBV2
CASIQTSGGNNEQFF
TGTGCCAGCATCCAGACTAGCGGGGGGAACAATGAGCAGTTCTTC